Shown below are 8 T cell receptor beta chains from a single sample sequenced in a study of cytomegalovirus exposure and HLA in healthy donors. PCR primers comprised 60 Vbeta and 13 Jbeta primers. Assay used: immunoSEQ multiplex PCR; TCRdb lists only in-frame clones, some missing. The sample lists some 130,000 clones; roughly three quarters were seen once. The sequenced sample consisted of PBMCs. These receptors came from a man aged 25 to 45 in good health and CMV-seronegative.

The chain links TRBV5-4 to TRBJ2-1; D is uncertain. This CDR3 comprises 13 residues. Trimming took off 5 bases at V and 0 bases at J, with 6 bases between the two ends. Germline V gene sequence: CDR1 SGHNT, CDR2 YYREEE (reference sequence). Written as DNA, the CDR3 is TGTGCCAGCAGACGGAGCTCCTACAATGAGCAGTTCTTC. It specifies CASRRSSYNEQFF.

V gene TRBV5-1 combines with J gene TRBJ2-2, with a tentative D call TRBD1 (5 bases). The CDR3 is made up of 14 amino acids. The ends were cut back, 7 bases at V and 1 base at J, with 11 bases in the middle. Germline V gene lookup returns CDR1 SGHRS and CDR2 YFSETQ. CDR3: CASFPGQNTGELFF. As DNA, the CDR3 is TGCGCCAGCTTTCCTGGACAGAACACCGGGGAGCTGTTTTTT.

J is TRBJ2-3 and V is TRBV18, with 9 positions matching TRBD2. The V gene end was trimmed by 6 bases and the J gene end by 2 bases; junction bases not matched to a gene: 9. This CDR3 has 16 residues. Per germline, CDR1 KGHSH and CDR2 LQKENI. Here the CDR3 reads CASSRASGTITDTQYF. The CDR3 bases are TGTGCCAGCTCGAGAGCTAGCGGGACAATCACAGATACGCAGTATTTT.

The V gene is TRBV2, the J gene TRBJ2-1, with 7 positions matching TRBD2. CDR1 is SNHLY, CDR2 FYNNEI, per germline. V shed 6 bases, J shed 4 bases, and the junction held 3 bases outside the gene matches. CDR3 length: 13 residues. The CDR3 DNA is TGTGCCAGCAGGACTAGCAGGTACAATGAGCAGTTCTTC. The encoded protein is CASRTSRYNEQFF.

The chain couples TRBV10-3 to TRBJ2-7; possible D gene TRBD2, 6 bases. V was pared by 5 bases and J by 7 bases, with 12 bases between. There are 12 residues in the CDR3. Germline CDR1 ENHRY, CDR2 SYGVKD. The CDR3 here is CAISPTSREQYF. DNA for the CDR3: TGTGCCATCAGTCCGACTAGTCGAGAGCAGTACTTC.

V and J are TRBV6-1 and TRBJ2-4; 9 bases agree with TRBD2. CDR1 MNHNS and CDR2 SASEGT come from the germline V gene. The CDR3 is 14 amino acids. V lost 1 base and J lost 8; bases outside the gene matches: 3. This chain's CDR3 is CASSEGGGADIQYF. The CDR3 DNA reads TGTGCCAGCAGTGAAGGCGGGGGGGCTGACATTCAGTACTTC.

The genes are TRBV10-3 and TRBJ2-7; TRBD1 is a possible D gene (7 bases). The V end lost 2 bases, the J end lost 4 bases, and 12 bases lay between the germline ends. Germline V lookup: CDR1 ENHRY, CDR2 SYGVKD. The length of the CDR3 is 14 residues. This chain's CDR3 is CAISEAGQRYEQYF. CDR3 coding DNA: TGTGCCATCAGTGAGGCGGGACAGAGATACGAGCAGTACTTC.

This chain connects TRBV5-1 to TRBJ2-5; D gene uncertain. Germline V lookup: CDR1 SGHRS, CDR2 YFSETQ. The CDR3 spans 16 residues. V was cut by 2 bases and J by 1 base, with 15 bases left in between. CDR3 sequence (DNA): TGCGCCAGCAGCTTAGTCCCTCAGGCAGTCCAAGAGACCCAGTACTTC. Translating gives CASSLVPQAVQETQYF.